By sample fraction, the clone carrying this T cell receptor (beta chain) is medium-sized. Its antigen remains unknown. This record comes from a study of cytomegalovirus exposure and HLA in healthy donors. General study findings and limits: A later analysis linked a missense DCLRE1C variant to TCR beta V- and J-gene trimming. Prior analysis indicated that the majority of TCR beta V segments exhibited productivity approximately 90% or approximately 30% of the time. Researchers reported from a later analysis that most CMV-associated TCR beta chains appeared HLA-restricted. TCR beta chains associated with HLA were, in a later analysis, more clonally expanded than equally common others.

PCR used 60 Vbeta primers and 13 Jbeta primers. Repertoires were generated with immunoSEQ multiplex PCR, while TCRdb's copy carries only in-frame clones and drops some. The sample lists some 120,000 clones, 80% occurring once. The sequence was collected from a male donor in good health and CMV-seronegative. Material: PBMCs.

Written as DNA, the CDR3 is TGTGCCAGCAGTGAAATGGGGGGAGTACCTTCCTACGAGCAGTACTTC. Translation: CASSEMGGVPSYEQYF. The chain carries TRBV6-1 and TRBJ2-7; weak D call: TRBD2 (6 bases). The germline V gene has CDR1 MNHNS and CDR2 SASEGT. The length of the CDR3 is 16 residues. Trimming left V 2 bases short and J 1 base short, with 15 bases between.